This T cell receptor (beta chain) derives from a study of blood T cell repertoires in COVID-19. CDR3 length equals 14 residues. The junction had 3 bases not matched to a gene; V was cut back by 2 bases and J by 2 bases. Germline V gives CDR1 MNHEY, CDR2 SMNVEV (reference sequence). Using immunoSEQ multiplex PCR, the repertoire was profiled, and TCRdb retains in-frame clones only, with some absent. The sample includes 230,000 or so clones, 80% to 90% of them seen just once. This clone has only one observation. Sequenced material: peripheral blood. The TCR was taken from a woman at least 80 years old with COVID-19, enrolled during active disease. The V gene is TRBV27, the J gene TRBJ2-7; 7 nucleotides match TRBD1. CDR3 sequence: CASSLRGPPYEQYF. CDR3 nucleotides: TGTGCCAGCAGTTTAAGGGGGCCCCCCTACGAGCAGTACTTC.